What follows are 3 T cell receptor beta chains derived from one specimen sequenced in a study of regulatory T cells in long-lasting Graves disease. The time point is: persistent/refractory GD, antithyroid drugs over 5 years with positive TRAb. With RNA extracted from PBMCs as input, the TCR library was made. TCR beta libraries were built with iRepertoire HTBI primers and Arm-PCR of CDR3 regions. TCRdb processed the multiplex PCR reads anew with MiXCR; each CDR3 protein has one entry. The sample holds under 500,000 distinct CDR3 sequences, less than 25% seen once. This material consisted of peripheral blood mononuclear cells (PBMCs), taken when the disease was refractory, from a patient treated with antithyroid drugs. These receptors were collected from a female donor with Graves disease.

This clonotype was seen ten or more times. This chain links TRBV28 with TRBJ1-5; D is undetermined. Per germline, CDR1 MDHEN and CDR2 SYDVKM. The V and J ends lost 5 bases and 6 bases respectively, with 23 bases between them. The CDR3 sequence is 17 residues long. DNA of the CDR3: TGTGCCAGCAGTCAATACCGGGCCACCCTGGACGGTCAGCCCCAGCATTTT. Its protein is CASSQYRATLDGQPQHF.

Ten or more counts support this clonotype. The CDR3 sequence is CASSSHGQGLETQYF. The CDR3 DNA sequence: TGTGCCAGCAGCTCACACGGACAGGGATTGGAGACCCAGTACTTC. V usage is TRBV7-8 and J usage is TRBJ2-5; 8 bases fit TRBD1. The V segment lost 4 bases and the J segment 5 bases; nucleotides outside the gene matches: 9. The germline V gene encodes CDR1 SGHVS and CDR2 FQNEAQ. The CDR3 has 15 residues.

This clonotype was recorded at least ten times. The chain links TRBV28 to TRBJ1-6, with 8 positions matching TRBD1. Germline CDR1 is MDHEN and CDR2 is SYDVKM. V trimming: 6 bases; J trimming: 2 bases; junction bases outside the gene matches: 3. CDR3 length: 15 residues. CDR3 sequence: CASSPGGTYNSPLHF. The CDR3, as DNA: TGTGCCAGCAGCCCAGGGGGCACCTATAATTCACCCCTCCACTTT.